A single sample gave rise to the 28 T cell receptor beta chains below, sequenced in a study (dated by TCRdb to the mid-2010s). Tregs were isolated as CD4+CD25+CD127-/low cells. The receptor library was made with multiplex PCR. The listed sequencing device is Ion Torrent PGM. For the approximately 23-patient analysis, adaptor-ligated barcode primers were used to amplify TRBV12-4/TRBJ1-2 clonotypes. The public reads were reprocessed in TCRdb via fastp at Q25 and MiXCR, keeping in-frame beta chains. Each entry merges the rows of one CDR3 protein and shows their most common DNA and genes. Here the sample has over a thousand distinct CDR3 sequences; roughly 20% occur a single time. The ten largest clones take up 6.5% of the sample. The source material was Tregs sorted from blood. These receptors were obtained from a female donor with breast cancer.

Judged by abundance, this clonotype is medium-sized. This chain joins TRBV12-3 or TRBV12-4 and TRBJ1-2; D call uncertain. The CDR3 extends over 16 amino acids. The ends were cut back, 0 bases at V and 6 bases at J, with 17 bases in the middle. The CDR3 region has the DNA TGTGCCAGCAGTTTAGCGCTGAGGGCAGGTAGAAATGGCTACACCTTC. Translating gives CASSLALRAGRNGYTF.

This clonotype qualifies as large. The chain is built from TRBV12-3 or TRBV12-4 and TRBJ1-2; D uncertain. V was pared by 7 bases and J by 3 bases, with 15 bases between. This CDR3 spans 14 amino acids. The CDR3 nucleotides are TGTGCCAGCACCGACATTACGGATTACTATGGCTACACCTTC. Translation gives CASTDITDYYGYTF.

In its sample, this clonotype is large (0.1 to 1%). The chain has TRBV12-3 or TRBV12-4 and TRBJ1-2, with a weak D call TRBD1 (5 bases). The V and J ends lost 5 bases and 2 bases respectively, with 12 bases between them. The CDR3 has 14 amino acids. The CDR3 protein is CASSPLQDNYGYTF. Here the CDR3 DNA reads TGTGCCAGCAGTCCACTACAGGACAACTATGGCTACACCTTC.

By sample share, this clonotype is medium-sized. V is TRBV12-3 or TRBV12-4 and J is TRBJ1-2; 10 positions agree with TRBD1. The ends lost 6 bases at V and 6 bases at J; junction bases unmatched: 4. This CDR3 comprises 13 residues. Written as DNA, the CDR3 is TGTGCCAGCAGGCTAGGGACAGGGGATGGCTACACCTTC. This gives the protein CASRLGTGDGYTF.

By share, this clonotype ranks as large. This CDR3 is CASGSTPGQRDGYTF. The CDR3 DNA reads TGTGCTAGTGGTTCGACGCCGGGACAGAGGGATGGCTACACCTTC. The V call is TRBV12-5, the J call TRBJ1-2; 7 bases are a match to TRBD1. Trimming at V came to 4 bases and at J to 6 bases, leaving 11 bases not matched to a gene. The CDR3 contains 15 residues. CDR1 and CDR2 (germline): LGHNT, FRNRAP.

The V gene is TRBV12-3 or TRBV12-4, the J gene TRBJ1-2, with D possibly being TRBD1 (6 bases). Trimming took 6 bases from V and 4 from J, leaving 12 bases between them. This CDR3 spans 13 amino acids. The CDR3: CASRRTALYGYTF. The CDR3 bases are TGTGCCAGCAGACGGACAGCCCTCTATGGCTACACCTTC.

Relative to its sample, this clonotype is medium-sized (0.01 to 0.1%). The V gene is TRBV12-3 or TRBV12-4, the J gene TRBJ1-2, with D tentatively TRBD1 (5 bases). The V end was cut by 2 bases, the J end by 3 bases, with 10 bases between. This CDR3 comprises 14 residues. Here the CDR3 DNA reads TGTGCCAGCAGTTTACAGGGAATCGACTATGGCTACACCTTC. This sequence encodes CASSLQGIDYGYTF.

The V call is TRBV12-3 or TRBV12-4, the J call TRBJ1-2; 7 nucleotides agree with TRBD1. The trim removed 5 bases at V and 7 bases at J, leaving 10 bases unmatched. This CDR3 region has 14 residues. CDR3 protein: CASSPDRVGFGYTF. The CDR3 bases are TGTGCCAGCAGTCCAGACAGGGTTGGGTTTGGCTACACCTTC.

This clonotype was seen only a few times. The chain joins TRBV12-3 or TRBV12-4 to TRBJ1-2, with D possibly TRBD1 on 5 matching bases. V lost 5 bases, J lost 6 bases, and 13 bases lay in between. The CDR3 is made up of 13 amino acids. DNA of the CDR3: TGTGCCAGCAGTCCGACAGCCGGTCATGGCTACACCTTC. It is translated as CASSPTAGHGYTF.

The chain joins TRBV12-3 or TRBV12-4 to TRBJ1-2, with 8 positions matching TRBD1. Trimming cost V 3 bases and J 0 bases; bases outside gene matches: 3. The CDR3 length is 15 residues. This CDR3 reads CASSLRDRPNYGYTF. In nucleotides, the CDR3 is TGTGCCAGCAGTTTGCGGGACAGGCCTAACTATGGCTACACCTTC.

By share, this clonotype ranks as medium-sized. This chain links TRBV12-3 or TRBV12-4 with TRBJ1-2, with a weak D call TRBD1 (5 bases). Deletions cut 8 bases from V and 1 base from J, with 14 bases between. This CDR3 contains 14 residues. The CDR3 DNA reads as TGTGCCAGCTCCCCGGGACCTCTTAACTATGGCTACACCTTC. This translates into CASSPGPLNYGYTF.

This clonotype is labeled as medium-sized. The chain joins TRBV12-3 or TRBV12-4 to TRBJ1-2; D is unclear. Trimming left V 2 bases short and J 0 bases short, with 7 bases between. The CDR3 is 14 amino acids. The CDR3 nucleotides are TGTGCCAGCAGTTTATTCCGAGCTAACTATGGCTACACCTTC. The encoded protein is CASSLFRANYGYTF.

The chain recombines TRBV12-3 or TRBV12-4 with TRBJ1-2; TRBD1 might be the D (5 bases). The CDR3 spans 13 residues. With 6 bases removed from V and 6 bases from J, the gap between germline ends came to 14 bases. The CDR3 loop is CASSPGHIDGYTF. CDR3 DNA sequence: TGTGCCAGCAGCCCCGGACATATAGATGGCTACACCTTC.

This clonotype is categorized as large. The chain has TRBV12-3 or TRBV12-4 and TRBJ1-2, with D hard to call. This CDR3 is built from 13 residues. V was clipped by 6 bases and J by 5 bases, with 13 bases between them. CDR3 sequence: CASSFSPAYGYTF. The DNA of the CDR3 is TGTGCCAGCAGCTTCTCCCCGGCTTATGGCTACACCTTC.

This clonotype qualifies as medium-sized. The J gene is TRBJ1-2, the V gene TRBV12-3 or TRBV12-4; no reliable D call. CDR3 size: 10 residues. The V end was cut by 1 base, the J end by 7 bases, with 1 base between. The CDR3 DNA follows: TGTGCCAGCAGTTTAGGTGGCTACACCTTC. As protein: CASSLGGYTF.

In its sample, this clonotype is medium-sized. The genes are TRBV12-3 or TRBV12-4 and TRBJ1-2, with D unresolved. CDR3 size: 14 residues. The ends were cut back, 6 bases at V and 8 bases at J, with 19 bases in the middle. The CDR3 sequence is CASRDGSVTRGYTF. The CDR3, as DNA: TGTGCCAGCAGAGATGGATCCGTTACCAGGGGCTACACCTTC.

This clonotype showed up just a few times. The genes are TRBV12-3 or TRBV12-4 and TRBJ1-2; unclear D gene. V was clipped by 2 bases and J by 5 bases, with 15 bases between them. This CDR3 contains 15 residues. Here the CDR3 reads CASSLFVAGEYGYTF. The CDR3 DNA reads TGTGCCAGCAGTTTATTCGTGGCAGGCGAATATGGCTACACCTTC.

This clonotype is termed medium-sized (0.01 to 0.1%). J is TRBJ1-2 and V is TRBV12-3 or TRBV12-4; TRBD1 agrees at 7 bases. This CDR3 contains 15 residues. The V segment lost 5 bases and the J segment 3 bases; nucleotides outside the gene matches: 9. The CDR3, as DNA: TGTGCCAGCAGTCCGACAGGGACCCCTGACTATGGCTACACCTTC. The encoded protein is CASSPTGTPDYGYTF.

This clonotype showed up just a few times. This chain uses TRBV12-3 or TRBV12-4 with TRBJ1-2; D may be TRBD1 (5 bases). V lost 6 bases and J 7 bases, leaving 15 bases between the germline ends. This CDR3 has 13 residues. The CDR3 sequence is CASSEQVMGGYTF. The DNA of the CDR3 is TGTGCCAGCAGCGAACAGGTGATGGGTGGCTACACCTTC.

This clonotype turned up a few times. The CDR3 protein is CASSPSGRNYGYTF. The DNA of the CDR3 is TGTGCCAGCAGTCCGAGTGGGAGAAACTATGGCTACACCTTC. This sequence joins TRBV12-3 or TRBV12-4 and TRBJ1-2, with D uncertain. V was clipped by 5 bases and J by 2 bases, with 12 bases between them. There are 14 residues in the CDR3.

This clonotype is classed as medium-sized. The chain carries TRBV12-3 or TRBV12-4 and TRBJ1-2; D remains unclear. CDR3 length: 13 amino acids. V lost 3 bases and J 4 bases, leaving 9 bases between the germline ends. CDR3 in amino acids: CASSFVRSYGYTF. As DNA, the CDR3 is TGTGCCAGCAGTTTTGTCAGGTCCTATGGCTACACCTTC.

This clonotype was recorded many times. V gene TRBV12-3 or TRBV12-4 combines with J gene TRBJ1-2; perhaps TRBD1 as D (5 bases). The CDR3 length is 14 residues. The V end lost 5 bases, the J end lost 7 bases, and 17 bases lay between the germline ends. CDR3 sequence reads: CASSTLSGLTGYTF. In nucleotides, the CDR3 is TGTGCCAGCAGTACGCTTTCGGGGCTTACTGGCTACACCTTC.

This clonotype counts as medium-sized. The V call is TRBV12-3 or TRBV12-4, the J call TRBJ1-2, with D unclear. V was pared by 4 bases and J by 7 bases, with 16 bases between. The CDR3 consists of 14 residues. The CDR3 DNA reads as TGTGCCAGCAGTTCTTTCCGGGAACCCCGTGGCTACACCTTC. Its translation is CASSSFREPRGYTF.

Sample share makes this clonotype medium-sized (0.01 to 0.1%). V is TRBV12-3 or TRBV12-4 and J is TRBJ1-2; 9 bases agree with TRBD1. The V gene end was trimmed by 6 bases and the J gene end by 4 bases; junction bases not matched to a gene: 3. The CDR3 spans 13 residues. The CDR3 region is CASSLDRGYGYTF. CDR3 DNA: TGTGCCAGCAGCCTGGACAGGGGCTATGGCTACACCTTC.

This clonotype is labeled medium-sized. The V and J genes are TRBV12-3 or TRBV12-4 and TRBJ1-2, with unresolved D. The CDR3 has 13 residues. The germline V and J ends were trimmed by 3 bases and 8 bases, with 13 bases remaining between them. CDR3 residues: CASSLLGSKGYTF. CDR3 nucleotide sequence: TGTGCCAGCAGTTTGCTGGGTTCTAAAGGCTACACCTTC.

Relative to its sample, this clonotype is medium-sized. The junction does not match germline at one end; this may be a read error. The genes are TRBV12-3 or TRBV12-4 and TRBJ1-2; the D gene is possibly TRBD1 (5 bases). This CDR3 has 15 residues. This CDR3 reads CASSLASGRGDGYTF. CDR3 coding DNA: TGTGCCAGCAGTCTAGCCTCGGGGCGAGGTGATGGCTACACCTTC.

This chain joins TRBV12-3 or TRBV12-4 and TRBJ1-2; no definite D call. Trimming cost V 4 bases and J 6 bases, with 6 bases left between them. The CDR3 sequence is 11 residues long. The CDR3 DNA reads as TGTGCCAGCAGTTATGGGGATGGCTACACCTTC. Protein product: CASSYGDGYTF.

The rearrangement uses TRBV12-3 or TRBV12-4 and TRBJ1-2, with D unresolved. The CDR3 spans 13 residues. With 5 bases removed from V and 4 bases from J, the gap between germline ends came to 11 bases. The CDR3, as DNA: TGTGCCAGCAGTCCAACCCCAAGCTATGGCTACACCTTC. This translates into CASSPTPSYGYTF.